Described below is a single T cell receptor beta chain sequence and its context. The data were taken from a study of PD-1 blockade in classical Hodgkin lymphoma. Turning to the study itself: Nivolumab dosing for patients was 3 mg/kg, administered intravenously every 2 weeks.

After removal of 5 bases from V and 3 bases from J, the junction contained 3 bases not matched to a gene. Germline V gene data show CDR1 as SGHTA and CDR2 as FQGTGA. The CDR3 length is 15 residues. Repertoires were generated with immunoSEQ multiplex PCR, while TCRdb's copy carries only in-frame clones and drops some. The repertoire consists of roughly 94,000 clones, with just over 90% occurring once and the leading ten covering 2%. Time point here: cycle 4 day 1 (C4D1), after 5 to 7 weeks of nivolumab. With no exception, relapse followed autologous stem cell transplantation in all patients, and brentuximab vedotin exposure varied.

The rearrangement joins TRBV7-3 to TRBJ2-1; 11 bases map to TRBD2. This receptor was identified in a human donor with classical Hodgkin lymphoma. The sample here was peripheral blood mononuclear cells (PBMCs), taken before the fourth cycle of nivolumab. Here the CDR3 DNA reads TGTGCCAGCAGCATCACTAGCGGGAGCTACAATGAGCAGTTCTTC. Amino acids: CASSITSGSYNEQFF. The full variable domain, with the rest looked up from reference TRBV7-3 and TRBJ2-1, is GAGVSQTPSNKVTEKGKYVELRCDPISGHTALYWYRQSLGQGPEFLIYFQGTGAADDSGLPNDRFFAVRPEGSVSTLKIQRTERGDSAVYLCASSITSGSYNEQFFGPGTRLTVL.